This T cell receptor beta chain originates from a study of cytomegalovirus exposure and HLA in healthy donors. Primers: 60 Vbeta forward and 13 Jbeta reverse. TCRdb keeps only in-frame clones here, not all; method: immunoSEQ multiplex PCR. The profile shows 100,000 or so clones, about 82% of them singletons. Germline CDR1 is MNHNS and CDR2 is SASEGT. This CDR3 is 15 amino acids long. To note about this clone: No antigen is known for it.

Findings and caveats of the study: Later work showed greater clonal expansion in HLA-associated TCR beta chains than in equally common others. Most CMV-associated TCR beta chains were later found to appear HLA-restricted. In a later analysis, an Asian-associated ancestry cluster reportedly showed fewer N-insertions than the roughly 700-donor mean. Among TCR sequences, most were rare, though some public TCRs appeared in many donors.

The V call is TRBV6-1, the J call TRBJ2-5; D remains ambiguous. The J call may be faulty, since TRBJ2-7 better matches the DNA end. The TCR comes from a man aged 25 to 40 in good health and CMV-seronegative. The sequenced material came from PBMCs. DNA of the CDR3: TGTGCCAGCAGTGGGAGTTTTGCTAGCTCCTACGAGCAGTACTTC. Translated, it gives CASSGSFASSYEQYF.